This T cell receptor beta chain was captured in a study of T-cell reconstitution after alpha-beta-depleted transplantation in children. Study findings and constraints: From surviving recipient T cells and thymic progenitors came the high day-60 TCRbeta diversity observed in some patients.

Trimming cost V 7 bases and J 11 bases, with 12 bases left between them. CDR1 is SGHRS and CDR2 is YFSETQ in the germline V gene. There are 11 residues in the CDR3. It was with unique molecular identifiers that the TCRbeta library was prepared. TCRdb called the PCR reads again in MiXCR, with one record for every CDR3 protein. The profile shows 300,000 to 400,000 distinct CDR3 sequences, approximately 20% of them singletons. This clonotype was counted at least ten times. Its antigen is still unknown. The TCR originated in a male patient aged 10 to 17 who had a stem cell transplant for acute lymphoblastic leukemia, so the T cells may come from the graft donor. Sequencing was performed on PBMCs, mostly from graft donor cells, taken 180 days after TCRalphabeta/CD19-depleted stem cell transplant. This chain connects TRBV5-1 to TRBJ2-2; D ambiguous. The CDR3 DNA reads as TGCGCCAGCTTCAGCCGGGTAGAGCTGTTTTTT. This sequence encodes CASFSRVELFF. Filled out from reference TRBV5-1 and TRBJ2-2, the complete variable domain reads KAGVTQTPRYLIKTRGQQVTLSCSPISGHRSVSWYQQTPGQGLQFLFEYFSETQRNKGNFPGRFSGRQFSNSRSEMNVSTLELGDSALYLCASFSRVELFFGEGSRLTVL.